This is a list of T cell receptor beta chains from one sample in a study of CD8 T cells in ankylosing spondylitis. TCRdb reprocessed the 5' RACE reads via MiXCR and lists one record per CDR3 protein. The table includes around 140,000 distinct CDR3 sequences, 17% detected once. The source material was blood, either unsorted or a sorted T cell fraction (not recorded which). Every receptor here comes from a male donor with ankylosing spondylitis. CDR3s include the opening cysteine and the closing phenylalanine or tryptophan. The D gene is left open where the match is weak. The listing skips clone size in some rows; elsewhere it reads once, few, many or a size class.

cdr3_nt: TGTGCCAGCAGCTTAGGTCGGGCGGCCAACACTGAAGCTTTCTTT
cdr3_aa: CASSLGRAANTEAFF
v_call: TRBV11-2
j_call: TRBJ1-1
d_call: NA
clone_size: few
cdr3_length: 15

cdr3_nt: TGTGCCAGCTCACCAGTGGACTCCACCGCCGATGAGCAGTTCTTC
cdr3_aa: CASSPVDSTADEQFF
v_call: TRBV18
j_call: TRBJ2-1
d_call: NA
clone_size: few
cdr3_length: 15

cdr3_nt: TGTGCCAGCAGTACCTGGACTAGCGGGAGTCAGACCCAGTACTTC
cdr3_aa: CASSTWTSGSQTQYF
v_call: TRBV6-1
j_call: TRBJ2-5
d_call: TRBD2
clone_size: few
cdr3_length: 15

cdr3_nt: TGTGCCAGCAGTGTAGGGGGGAAGTACGAGCAGTACTTC
cdr3_aa: CASSVGGKYEQYF
v_call: TRBV12-3/TRBV12-4
j_call: TRBJ2-7
d_call: NA
clone_size: NA
cdr3_length: 13

cdr3_nt: TGTGCCAGCAGCGTAGTCCTAGCGGGACCGAACACCGGGGAGCTGTTTTTT
cdr3_aa: CASSVVLAGPNTGELFF
v_call: TRBV9
j_call: TRBJ2-2
d_call: TRBD2
clone_size: few
cdr3_length: 17

cdr3_nt: TGTGCCACCAGCAGGAGCGGGAGGGTCCAAGAGACCCAGTACTTC
cdr3_aa: CATSRSGRVQETQYF
v_call: TRBV15
j_call: TRBJ2-5
d_call: TRBD2
clone_size: NA
cdr3_length: 15

cdr3_nt: TGCAGCGCCGCCCAGGGTTACAATGAGCAGTTCTTC
cdr3_aa: CSAAQGYNEQFF
v_call: TRBV29-1
j_call: TRBJ2-1
d_call: NA
clone_size: NA
cdr3_length: 12

cdr3_nt: TGTGCCAGCAGCCTAGGTGGGCTCTACGAGCAGTACTTC
cdr3_aa: CASSLGGLYEQYF
v_call: TRBV7-2
j_call: TRBJ2-7
d_call: NA
clone_size: few
cdr3_length: 13

cdr3_nt: TGCGCCAGCAGCTTGGCCCCGCAGGGTACGAACGAGCAGTACTTC
cdr3_aa: CASSLAPQGTNEQYF
v_call: TRBV5-1
j_call: TRBJ2-7
d_call: NA
clone_size: NA
cdr3_length: 15

cdr3_nt: TGCGCCAGCAGCCCTACCGGGACCACTAGCACAGATACGCAGTATTTT
cdr3_aa: CASSPTGTTSTDTQYF
v_call: TRBV4-3
j_call: TRBJ2-3
d_call: NA
clone_size: NA
cdr3_length: 16

cdr3_nt: TGTGCCAACAAATTCGAGTACTACGAGCAGTACTTC
cdr3_aa: CANKFEYYEQYF
v_call: TRBV27
j_call: TRBJ2-7
d_call: NA
clone_size: few
cdr3_length: 12

cdr3_nt: TGTGCCAGCAGCTTGTTTGGGAGTTGGGCCTACGAGCAGTACTTC
cdr3_aa: CASSLFGSWAYEQYF
v_call: TRBV5-5
j_call: TRBJ2-7
d_call: NA
clone_size: few
cdr3_length: 15